The rows below give T cell receptor beta chains drawn from one sample of a study of blood T cell repertoires in COVID-19. TCRdb's copy holds only in-frame clones and misses some; the assay was immunoSEQ multiplex PCR. The sample comprises tens of thousands of clones, around nine tenths of which are singletons, and almost 5.5% rests with the top ten. The source material was peripheral blood. The source of these receptors is a man aged 55 to 70 with acute or convalescent COVID-19. The CDR3 runs from the conserved cysteine through the conserved F or W. Fields, in order: CDR3 protein, CDR3 DNA, J gene, V gene, D gene, CDR3 length. A D gene is named only where the DNA matches it firmly.

CAISVTGQETQYF | TGTGCCATCAGTGTGACAGGCCAAGAGACCCAGTACTTC | TRBJ2-5 | TRBV10-3 | NA | 13
CASRDKQGVGAEAFF | TGCGCCAGCCGCGATAAACAGGGCGTGGGGGCTGAAGCTTTCTTT | TRBJ1-1 | TRBV5-1 | NA | 15
CASSQQGFGNQPQHF | TGCGCCAGCAGCCAACAGGGTTTTGGCAATCAGCCCCAGCATTTT | TRBJ1-5 | TRBV4-1 | NA | 15
CASSSSVMRTDTQYF | TGTGCCAGCAGCTCGAGCGTTATGCGCACAGATACGCAGTATTTT | TRBJ2-3 | TRBV11-2 | NA | 15